This T cell receptor (beta chain) was sequenced for a study of cytomegalovirus exposure and HLA in healthy donors. Whole-study findings and limits: There were under 200 TCR beta chains listed as cytomegalovirus-associated.

The study ran its PCR with 60 Vbeta and 13 Jbeta primers. Assay used: immunoSEQ multiplex PCR; TCRdb lists only in-frame clones, some missing. The sample consists of roughly 130,000 clones, around 80% of them appearing once. The CDR3 consists of 14 residues. V lost 6 bases and J lost 4; bases outside the gene matches: 2. Germline CDR1 SNHLY, CDR2 FYNNEI. Notes on this clone: Its antigen is unknown.

The sample taken for sequencing was PBMCs. The chain couples TRBV2 to TRBJ2-1, with TRBD1 matching over 11 bases. The receptor comes from a man between 50 and 59 years old in good health and CMV-seronegative. This CDR3 reads CASSGTGGYNEQFF. The CDR3, as DNA: TGTGCCAGCAGCGGGACAGGGGGATACAATGAGCAGTTCTTC.